This T cell receptor beta chain was recovered during a study of blood T cell repertoires in COVID-19. Libraries were prepared by immunoSEQ multiplex PCR; TCRdb keeps only in-frame clonotypes and omits some of them. The sample consists of more than 120,000 clones, about 88% of them appearing once. The V end was cut by 3 bases, the J end by 0 bases, with 5 bases between. There are 13 residues in the CDR3. CDR1 and CDR2 from the germline V gene are KGHSH and LQKENI. J is TRBJ1-2 and V is TRBV18, with unresolved D. The receptor comes from a human donor with acute or convalescent COVID-19. The donor label of this sample is uncertain. Material for sequencing was peripheral blood. Here the CDR3 reads CASSPTANYGYTF. CDR3 sequence (DNA): TGTGCCAGCTCACCTACAGCTAACTATGGCTACACCTTC.